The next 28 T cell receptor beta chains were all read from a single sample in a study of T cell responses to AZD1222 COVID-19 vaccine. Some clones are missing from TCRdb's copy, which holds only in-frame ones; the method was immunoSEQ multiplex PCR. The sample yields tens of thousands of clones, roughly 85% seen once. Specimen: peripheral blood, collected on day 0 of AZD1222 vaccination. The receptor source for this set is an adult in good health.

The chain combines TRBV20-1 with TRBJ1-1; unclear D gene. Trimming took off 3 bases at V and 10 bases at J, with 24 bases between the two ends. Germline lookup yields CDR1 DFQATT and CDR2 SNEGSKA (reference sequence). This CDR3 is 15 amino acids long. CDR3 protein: CSASSRRPLPSGAFF. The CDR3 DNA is TGCAGTGCTAGTTCCAGACGCCCGCTCCCGTCGGGAGCTTTCTTT.

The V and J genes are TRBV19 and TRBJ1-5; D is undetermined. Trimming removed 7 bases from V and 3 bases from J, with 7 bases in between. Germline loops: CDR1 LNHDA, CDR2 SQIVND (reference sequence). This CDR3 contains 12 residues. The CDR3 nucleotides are TGTGCCAGTAAACTGAACAATCAGCCCCAGCATTTT. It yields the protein CASKLNNQPQHF.

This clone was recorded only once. The chain's CDR3 is CAISVRGGTEAFF. The CDR3 bases are TGTGCCATCAGTGTTCGGGGTGGCACTGAAGCTTTCTTT. The chain carries TRBV10-3 and TRBJ1-1; no clear D gene. The V gene lost 4 bases and the J gene lost 4 bases, with 10 bases spanning the gap. The germline V gene encodes CDR1 ENHRY and CDR2 SYGVKD. The CDR3 is made up of 13 amino acids.

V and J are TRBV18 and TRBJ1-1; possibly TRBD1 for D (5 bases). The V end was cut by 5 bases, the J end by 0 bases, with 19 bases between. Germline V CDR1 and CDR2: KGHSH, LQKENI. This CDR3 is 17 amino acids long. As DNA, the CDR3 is TGTGCCAGCTCAATCGCCGACAGTCCCGGAATGAACACTGAAGCTTTCTTT. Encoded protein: CASSIADSPGMNTEAFF. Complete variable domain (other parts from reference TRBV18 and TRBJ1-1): NAGVMQNPRHLVRRRGQEARLRCSPMKGHSHVYWYRQLPEEGLKFMVYLQKENIIDESGMPKERFSAEFPKEGPSILRIQQVVRGDSAAYFCASSIADSPGMNTEAFFGQGTRLTVV.

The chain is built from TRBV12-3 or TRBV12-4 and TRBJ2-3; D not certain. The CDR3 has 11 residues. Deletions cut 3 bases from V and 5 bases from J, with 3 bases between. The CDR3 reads CASSFRDTQYF. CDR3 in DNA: TGTGCCAGCAGTTTTCGAGATACGCAGTATTTT.

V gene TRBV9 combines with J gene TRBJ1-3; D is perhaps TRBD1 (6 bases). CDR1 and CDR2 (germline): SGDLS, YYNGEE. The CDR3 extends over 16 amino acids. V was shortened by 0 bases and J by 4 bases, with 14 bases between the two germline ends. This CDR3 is CASSVEPGVVGNTIYF. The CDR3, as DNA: TGTGCCAGCAGCGTAGAACCAGGGGTGGTAGGAAACACCATATATTTT.

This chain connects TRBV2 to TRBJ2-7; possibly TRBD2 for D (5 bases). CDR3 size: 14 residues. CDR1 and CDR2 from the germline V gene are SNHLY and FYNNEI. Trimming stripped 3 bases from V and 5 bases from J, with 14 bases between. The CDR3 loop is CASSDSVGSHEQYF. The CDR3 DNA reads TGTGCCAGCAGTGATTCTGTGGGGAGCCACGAGCAGTACTTC.

The CDR3: CASSQDRGGTGELFF. The CDR3 DNA is TGCGCCAGCAGCCAAGATCGGGGCGGGACCGGGGAGCTGTTTTTT. The V and J genes are TRBV4-1 and TRBJ2-2; D tentatively fits TRBD1 or TRBD2 (5 bases each). Trimming took 0 bases from V and 5 from J, leaving 10 bases between them. The CDR3 spans 15 residues. Looked up from germline, CDR1 is MGHRA and CDR2 is YSYEKL.

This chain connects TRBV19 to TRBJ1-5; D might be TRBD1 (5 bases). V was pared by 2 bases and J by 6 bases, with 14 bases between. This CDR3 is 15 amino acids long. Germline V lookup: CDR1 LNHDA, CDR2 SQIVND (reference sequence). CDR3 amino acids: CASSIMGRGSQPQHF. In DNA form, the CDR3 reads TGTGCCAGTAGTATAATGGGGCGCGGAAGTCAGCCCCAGCATTTT. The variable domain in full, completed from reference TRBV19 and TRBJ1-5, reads DGGITQSPKYLFRKEGQNVTLSCEQNLNHDAMYWYRQDPGQGLRLIYYSQIVNDFQKGDIAEGYSVSREKKESFPLTVTSAQKNPTAFYLCASSIMGRGSQPQHFGDGTRLSIL.

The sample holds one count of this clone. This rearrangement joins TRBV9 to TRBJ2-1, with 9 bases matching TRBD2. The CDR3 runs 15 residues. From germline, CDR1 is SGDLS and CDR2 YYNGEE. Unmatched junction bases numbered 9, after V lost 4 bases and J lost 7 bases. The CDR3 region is CASSPLAGGLNEQFF. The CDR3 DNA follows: TGTGCCAGCAGCCCCTTGGCGGGAGGGCTAAATGAGCAGTTCTTC.

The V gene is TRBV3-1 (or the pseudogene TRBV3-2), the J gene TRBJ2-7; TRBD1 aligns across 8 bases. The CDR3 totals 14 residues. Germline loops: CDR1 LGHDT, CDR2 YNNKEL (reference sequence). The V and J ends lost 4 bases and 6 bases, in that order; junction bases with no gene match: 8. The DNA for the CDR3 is TGTGCCAGCAGCCCTCGGACAGGGATCAGCGAGCAGTACTTC. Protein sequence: CASSPRTGISEQYF.

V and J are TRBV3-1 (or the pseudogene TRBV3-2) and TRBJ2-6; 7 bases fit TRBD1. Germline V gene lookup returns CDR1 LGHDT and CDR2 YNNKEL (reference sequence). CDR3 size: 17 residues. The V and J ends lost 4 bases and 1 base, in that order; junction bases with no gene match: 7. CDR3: CASSPRDRPSGANVLTF. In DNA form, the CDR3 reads TGTGCCAGCAGCCCCCGGGACAGACCTTCTGGGGCCAACGTCCTGACTTTC.

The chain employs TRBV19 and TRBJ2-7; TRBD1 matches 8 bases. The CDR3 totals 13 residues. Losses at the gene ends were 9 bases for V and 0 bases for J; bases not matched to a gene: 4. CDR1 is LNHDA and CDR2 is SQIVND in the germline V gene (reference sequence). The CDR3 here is CASRDRSSYEQYF. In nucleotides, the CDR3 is TGTGCCAGCCGGGACAGGAGCTCCTACGAGCAGTACTTC.

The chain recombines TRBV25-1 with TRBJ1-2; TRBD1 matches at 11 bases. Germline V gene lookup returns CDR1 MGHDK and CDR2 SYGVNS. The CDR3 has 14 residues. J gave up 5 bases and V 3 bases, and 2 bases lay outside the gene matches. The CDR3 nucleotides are TGTGCCAGCAGTGACCGGGACAGGGGGTATGGCTACACCTTC. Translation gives CASSDRDRGYGYTF.

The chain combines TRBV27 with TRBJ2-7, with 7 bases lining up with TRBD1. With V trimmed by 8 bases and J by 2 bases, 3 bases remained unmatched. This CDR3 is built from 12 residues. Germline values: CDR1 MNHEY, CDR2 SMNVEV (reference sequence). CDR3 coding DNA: TGTGCCAGCTGGGACAGCCCCTACGAGCAGTACTTC. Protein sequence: CASWDSPYEQYF.

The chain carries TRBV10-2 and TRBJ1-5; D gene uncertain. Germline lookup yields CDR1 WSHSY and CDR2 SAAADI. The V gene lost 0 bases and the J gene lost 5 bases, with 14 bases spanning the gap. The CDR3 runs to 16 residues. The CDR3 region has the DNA TGCGCCAGCAGTGAGTCGAGCAGGTTGAGTGATCAGCCCCAGCATTTT. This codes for CASSESSRLSDQPQHF.

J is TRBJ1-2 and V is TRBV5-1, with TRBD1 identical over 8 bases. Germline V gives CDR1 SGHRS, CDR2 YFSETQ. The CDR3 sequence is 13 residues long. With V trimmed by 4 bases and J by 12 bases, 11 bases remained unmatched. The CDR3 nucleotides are TGCGCCAGCAGCCGCGACAGGGGTGAATTGGACACCTTC. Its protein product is CASSRDRGELDTF.

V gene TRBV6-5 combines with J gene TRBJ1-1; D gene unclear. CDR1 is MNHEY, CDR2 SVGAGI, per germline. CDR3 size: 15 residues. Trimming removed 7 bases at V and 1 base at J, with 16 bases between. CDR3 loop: CASTKSGRSNTEAFF. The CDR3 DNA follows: TGTGCCAGCACCAAAAGTGGACGGTCGAACACTGAAGCTTTCTTT.

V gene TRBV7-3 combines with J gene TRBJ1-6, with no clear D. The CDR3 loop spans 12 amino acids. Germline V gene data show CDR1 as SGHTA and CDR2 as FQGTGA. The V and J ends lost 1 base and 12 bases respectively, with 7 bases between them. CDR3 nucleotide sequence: TGTGCCAGCAGCTTAATATTGGGACCCCTCCACTTT. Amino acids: CASSLILGPLHF.

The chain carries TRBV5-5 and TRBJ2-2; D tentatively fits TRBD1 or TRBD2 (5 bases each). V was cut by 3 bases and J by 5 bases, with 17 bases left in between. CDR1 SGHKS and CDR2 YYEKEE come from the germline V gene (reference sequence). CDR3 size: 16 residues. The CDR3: CASSWATGTGTGELFF. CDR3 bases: TGTGCCAGCAGCTGGGCTACGGGGACGGGGACCGGGGAGCTGTTTTTT.

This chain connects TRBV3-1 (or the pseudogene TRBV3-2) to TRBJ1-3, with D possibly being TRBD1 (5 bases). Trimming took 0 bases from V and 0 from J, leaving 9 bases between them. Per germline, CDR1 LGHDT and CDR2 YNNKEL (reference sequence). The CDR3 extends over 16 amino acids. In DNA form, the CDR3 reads TGTGCCAGCAGCCAAGATACAGGCAACTCTGGAAACACCATATATTTT. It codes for CASSQDTGNSGNTIYF.

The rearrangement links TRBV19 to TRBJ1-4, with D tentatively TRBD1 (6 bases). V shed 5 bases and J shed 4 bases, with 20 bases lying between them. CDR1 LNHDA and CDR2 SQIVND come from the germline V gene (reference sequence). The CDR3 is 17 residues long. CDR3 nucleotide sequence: TGTGCCAGTAGTCTTACTTGGTACAGGGACCGTAATGAAAAACTGTTTTTT. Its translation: CASSLTWYRDRNEKLFF.

The CDR3 nucleotides are TGTGCCAGCAGCTCTTCAGGGGGTAGCCTTACTAACTATGGCTACACCTTC. It specifies CASSSSGGSLTNYGYTF. The rearrangement joins TRBV7-2 to TRBJ1-2; 7 bases map to TRBD1. The CDR3 is 17 amino acids. The V segment lost 4 bases and the J segment 0 bases; nucleotides outside the gene matches: 11. In germline, CDR1 is SGHTA, CDR2 FQGNSA.

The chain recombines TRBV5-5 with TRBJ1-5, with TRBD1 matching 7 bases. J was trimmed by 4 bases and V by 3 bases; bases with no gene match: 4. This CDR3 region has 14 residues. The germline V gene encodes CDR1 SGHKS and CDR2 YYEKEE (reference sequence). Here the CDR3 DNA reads TGTGCCAGCAGCTCTACAGGGGCAAATCAGCCCCAGCATTTT. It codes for CASSSTGANQPQHF. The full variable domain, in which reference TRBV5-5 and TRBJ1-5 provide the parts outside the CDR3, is DAGVTQSPTHLIKTRGQQVTLRCSPISGHKSVSWYQQVLGQGPQFIFQYYEKEERGRGNFPDRFSARQFPNYSSELNVNALLLGDSALYLCASSSTGANQPQHFGDGTRLSIL.

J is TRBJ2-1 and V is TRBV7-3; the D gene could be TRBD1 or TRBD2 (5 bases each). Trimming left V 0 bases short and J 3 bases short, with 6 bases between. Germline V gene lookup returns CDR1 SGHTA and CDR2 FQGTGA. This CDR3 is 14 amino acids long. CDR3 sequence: CASSLTRGYNEQFF. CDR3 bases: TGTGCCAGCAGCTTAACGAGGGGCTACAATGAGCAGTTCTTC.

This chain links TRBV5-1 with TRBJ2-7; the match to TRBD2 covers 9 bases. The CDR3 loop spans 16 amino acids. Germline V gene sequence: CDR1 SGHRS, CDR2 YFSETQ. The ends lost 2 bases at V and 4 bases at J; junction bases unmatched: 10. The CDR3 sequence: CASSLPSGTSSYEQYF. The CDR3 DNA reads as TGCGCCAGCAGCTTACCTTCCGGGACTAGCTCTTACGAGCAGTACTTC.

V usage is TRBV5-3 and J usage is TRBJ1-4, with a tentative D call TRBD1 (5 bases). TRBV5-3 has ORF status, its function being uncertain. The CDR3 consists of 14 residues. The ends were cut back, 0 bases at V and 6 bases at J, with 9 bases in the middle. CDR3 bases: TGTGCCAGAAGCTTGGTGGGGCACCATGAAAAACTGTTTTTT. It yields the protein CARSLVGHHEKLFF.

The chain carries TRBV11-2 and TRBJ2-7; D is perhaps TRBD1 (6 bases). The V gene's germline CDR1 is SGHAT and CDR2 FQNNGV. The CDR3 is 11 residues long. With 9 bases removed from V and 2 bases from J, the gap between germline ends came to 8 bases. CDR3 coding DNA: TGTGCCAGACAGGGCCCCTACGAGCAGTACTTC. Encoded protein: CARQGPYEQYF.